A single sample gave rise to the 27 T cell receptor beta chains below, sequenced in a study of T cell responses to AZD1222 COVID-19 vaccine. Profiled with immunoSEQ multiplex PCR; TCRdb holds only in-frame clones, not every one. The table shows around 78,000 clones, with 90% occurring only once. Source: peripheral blood, taken 28 days after the second AZD1222 dose. All receptors come from an adult who received the AZD1222 COVID-19 vaccine.

This clone turned up a few times. The rearrangement uses TRBV4-1 and TRBJ1-1; D perhaps matches TRBD1 (5 bases). The ends were cut back, 0 bases at V and 7 bases at J, with 12 bases in the middle. CDR1 MGHRA and CDR2 YSYEKL come from the germline V gene. The CDR3 is made up of 14 amino acids. In nucleotides, the CDR3 is TGCGCCAGCAGCCAAGATCACAGGCTATTTGAAGCTTTCTTT. As protein: CASSQDHRLFEAFF.

The chain has TRBV11-3 and TRBJ2-1; 11 bases are shared with TRBD2. Trimming cost V 1 base and J 8 bases; bases outside gene matches: 7. The length of the CDR3 is 16 residues. CDR1 is SGHNT, CDR2 YENEEA, per germline. CDR3 coding DNA: TGTGCCAGCAGCTTAGTACTAGCGGGAGACGGCGATGAGCAGTTCTTC. Translated, it gives CASSLVLAGDGDEQFF.

V usage is TRBV6-5 and J usage is TRBJ2-3; D remains ambiguous. The germline V gene encodes CDR1 MNHEY and CDR2 SVGAGI. This CDR3 contains 14 residues. V dropped 3 bases and J dropped 0 bases, with 7 bases sitting between them. The CDR3 coding sequence is TGTGCCAGCAGTTATGAGGAAAGCACAGATACGCAGTATTTT. Amino acids: CASSYEESTDTQYF.

V gene TRBV3-1 (or the pseudogene TRBV3-2) combines with J gene TRBJ1-1; D remains unclear. The V end lost 1 base, the J end lost 0 bases, and 9 bases lay between the germline ends. Germline V gives CDR1 LGHDT, CDR2 YNNKEL (reference sequence). The CDR3 spans 15 residues. Here the CDR3 DNA reads TGTGCCAGCAGCCAAGCCCTCGCCTTGAACACTGAAGCTTTCTTT. Translation: CASSQALALNTEAFF.

The chain recombines TRBV7-2 with TRBJ2-1; 14 bases line up with TRBD2. Germline trimming cut 4 bases from V and 7 bases from J; bases unmatched to any gene: 9. This CDR3 contains 17 residues. Germline V CDR1 and CDR2: SGHTA, FQGNSA. CDR3 amino acids: CASSSSWGLAGVNEQFF. The CDR3 nucleotides read TGTGCCAGCAGCTCCTCGTGGGGACTAGCGGGAGTGAATGAGCAGTTCTTC.

The V gene is TRBV7-2, the J gene TRBJ1-6, with TRBD1 matching over 7 bases. The CDR3 has 15 residues. J gave up 7 bases and V 3 bases, and 6 bases lay outside the gene matches. The germline V gene encodes CDR1 SGHTA and CDR2 FQGNSA. CDR3 bases: TGTGCCAGCAGCTTCTCACAGGGGTTGAATTCACCCCTCCACTTT. It encodes CASSFSQGLNSPLHF.

Concerning this clone: At one of its ends the junction is not consistent with the germline gene, which may arise from a read error. V gene TRBV27 combines with J gene TRBJ2-7; D not certain. Germline-derived CDR1 and CDR2 are MNHEY and SMNVEV (reference sequence). CDR3 length: 12 amino acids. CDR3 loop: CASSPLSRGGNF. CDR3 nucleotide sequence: TGTGCCAGCAGTCCCCTGTCCCGCGGTGGAAACTTC.

The rearrangement uses TRBV6-5 and TRBJ1-1; D is unresolved. Deletions cut 7 bases from V and 0 bases from J, with 9 bases between. Germline V gives CDR1 MNHEY, CDR2 SVGAGI. The CDR3 loop spans 13 amino acids. Here the CDR3 reads CASMLAMNTEAFF. CDR3 DNA: TGTGCCAGCATGCTGGCCATGAACACTGAAGCTTTCTTT.

V is TRBV2 and J is TRBJ2-7; 12 positions match TRBD2. The length of the CDR3 is 16 residues. CDR1 and CDR2 (germline): SNHLY, FYNNEI. V was pared by 4 bases and J by 3 bases, with 7 bases of the junction left unmatched. The CDR3 sequence is CASSGLAGEGHYEQYF. As DNA, the CDR3 is TGTGCCAGCAGTGGACTAGCGGGAGAGGGGCACTACGAGCAGTACTTC.

The chain has TRBV2 and TRBJ2-1; 8 nucleotides line up with TRBD1. Germline loops: CDR1 SNHLY, CDR2 FYNNEI. The CDR3 totals 15 residues. The trim removed 6 bases at V and 0 bases at J, leaving 4 bases unmatched. The CDR3 DNA sequence: TGTGCCAGCAGAGTTACAGGGGGCTCCTACAATGAGCAGTTCTTC. As protein: CASRVTGGSYNEQFF.

The chain couples TRBV6-5 to TRBJ2-3; the D gene is possibly TRBD2 (6 bases). Looked up from germline, CDR1 is MNHEY and CDR2 is SVGAGI. The V end lost 8 bases, the J end lost 4 bases, and 19 bases lay between the germline ends. This CDR3 is built from 15 residues. CDR3 nucleotide sequence: TGTGCCAGCCGTAGCGGTAGCGGTTGGGCAGATACGCAGTATTTT. Its translation is CASRSGSGWADTQYF.

V and J are TRBV5-1 and TRBJ2-5; perhaps TRBD1 as D (7 bases). CDR1 and CDR2 from the germline V gene are SGHRS and YFSETQ. V lost 2 bases to trimming and J lost 2 bases, with 13 bases between them. CDR3 length equals 15 residues. CDR3 nucleotides: TGCGCCAGCAGCTTTGGGGGGACAGAGCAAGAGACCCAGTACTTC. Amino acids: CASSFGGTEQETQYF. Looking up the rest from reference TRBV5-1 and TRBJ2-5 gives the full variable domain: KAGVTQTPRYLIKTRGQQVTLSCSPISGHRSVSWYQQTPGQGLQFLFEYFSETQRNKGNFPGRFSGRQFSNSRSEMNVSTLELGDSALYLCASSFGGTEQETQYFGPGTRLLVL.

This chain joins TRBV27 and TRBJ1-4; no firm D call. The germline gives CDR1 MNHEY, CDR2 SMNVEV (reference sequence). The V gene lost 3 bases and the J gene lost 0 bases, with 5 bases spanning the gap. The CDR3 contains 14 residues. CDR3 sequence (DNA): TGTGCCAGCAGTTTTGTTGCAACTAATGAAAAACTGTTTTTT. The encoded protein is CASSFVATNEKLFF.

The rearrangement uses TRBV9 and TRBJ2-1; D might be TRBD1 (6 bases). The germline V gene has CDR1 SGDLS and CDR2 YYNGEE. There are 15 residues in the CDR3. Trimming removed 6 bases from V and 0 bases from J, with 13 bases in between. Here the CDR3 DNA reads TGTGCCAGCAACGTCGACAGGAGCTCCTACAATGAGCAGTTCTTC. As protein: CASNVDRSSYNEQFF.

The V and J genes are TRBV6-5 and TRBJ1-1; D not certain. The V end was cut by 8 bases, the J end by 8 bases, with 15 bases between. CDR1 and CDR2 (germline): MNHEY, SVGAGI. The CDR3 is 12 residues long. The CDR3 is CASLEPLLEAFF. The CDR3 DNA reads as TGTGCCAGCCTGGAGCCACTCCTCGAAGCTTTCTTT.

The chain combines TRBV3-1 (or the pseudogene TRBV3-2) with TRBJ2-1, with 14 bases lining up with TRBD2. This CDR3 is built from 15 residues. CDR1 is LGHDT and CDR2 is YNNKEL in the germline V gene (reference sequence). The J segment lost 8 bases and the V segment lost 4 bases, leaving 4 bases of the junction unmatched. CDR3 nucleotides: TGTGCCAGCAGCCCGGGGACTAGCGGGAGAGATGAGCAGTTCTTC. It translates to CASSPGTSGRDEQFF.

The CDR3 loop reads CASSLRQANSPLHF. The CDR3 DNA reads as TGTGCCAGCAGCTTGAGACAGGCCAATTCACCCCTCCACTTT. V is TRBV5-4 and J is TRBJ1-6; a weak D match, TRBD1 (6 bases). The V end lost 1 base, the J end lost 7 bases, and 9 bases lay between the germline ends. Germline assignment: CDR1 SGHNT and CDR2 YYREEE (reference sequence). The CDR3 has 14 residues. Supplemented by reference TRBV5-4 and TRBJ1-6, the full variable domain reads ETGVTQSPTHLIKTRGQQVTLRCSSQSGHNTVSWYQQALGQGPQFIFQYYREEENGRGNFPPRFSGLQFPNYSSELNVNALELDDSALYLCASSLRQANSPLHFGNGTRLTVT.

The chain couples TRBV4-3 to TRBJ1-2; maybe TRBD1 (5 bases). The germline V gene encodes CDR1 LGHNA and CDR2 YSLEER. V lost 1 base and J lost 5, with 17 bases in between. The CDR3 sequence is 16 residues long. The DNA for the CDR3 is TGCGCCAGCAGCCAAGTATCTGGCAGGGTTGAATATGGCTACACCTTC. Encoded protein: CASSQVSGRVEYGYTF.

The J gene is TRBJ1-2, the V gene TRBV10-3; 8 bases align to TRBD1. V shed 2 bases, J shed 2 bases, and the junction held 7 bases outside the gene matches. The CDR3 is 16 residues long. Germline loops: CDR1 ENHRY, CDR2 SYGVKD. As DNA, the CDR3 is TGTGCCATCAGTGAGGGGATGACAGGGGAAAACTATGGCTACACCTTC. Its translation is CAISEGMTGENYGYTF.

This chain uses TRBV19 with TRBJ1-5; D call uncertain. The CDR3 loop spans 13 amino acids. The V and J ends lost 1 base and 9 bases respectively, with 10 bases between them. Germline lookup yields CDR1 LNHDA and CDR2 SQIVND (reference sequence). The chain's CDR3 is CASSIGPSRPQHF. CDR3 DNA sequence: TGTGCCAGTAGTATAGGACCAAGCCGGCCCCAGCATTTT.

The chain employs TRBV29-1 and TRBJ2-7; 10 nucleotides align to TRBD1. The CDR3 has 14 residues. Trimming took 7 bases from V and 7 from J; bases not matched to a gene: 13. Per the germline V gene, CDR1 is SQVTM and CDR2 is ANQGSEA. The CDR3: CSASSGTGDQEQYF. CDR3 sequence (DNA): TGCAGCGCCTCGTCAGGGACAGGGGATCAGGAGCAGTACTTC.

The chain uses TRBV12-3 or TRBV12-4 and TRBJ1-6; D perhaps matches TRBD1 (5 bases). The CDR3 is made up of 12 amino acids. V gave up 5 bases and J gave up 10 bases, with 9 bases separating them. CDR3 DNA: TGTGCCAGCAGTACGGGGGACTCACCCCTCCACTTT. It codes for CASSTGDSPLHF.

J is TRBJ1-1 and V is TRBV4-1; 9 bases agree with TRBD1. The V gene end was trimmed by 4 bases and the J gene end by 0 bases; junction bases not matched to a gene: 6. CDR1 and CDR2 (germline): MGHRA, YSYEKL. This CDR3 is 16 amino acids long. CDR3 DNA: TGCGCCAGCAGCCGTACAGGGGGCGGGTTGAACACTGAAGCTTTCTTT. It specifies CASSRTGGGLNTEAFF.

The V and J genes are TRBV5-1 and TRBJ2-1, with TRBD2 identical over 16 bases. The germline V gene has CDR1 SGHRS and CDR2 YFSETQ. This CDR3 comprises 15 residues. The V segment lost 3 bases and the J segment 8 bases; nucleotides outside the gene matches: 2. The CDR3 here is CASSSGTSGGDEQFF. The CDR3 region has the DNA TGCGCCAGCAGCTCCGGGACTAGCGGGGGGGATGAGCAGTTCTTC.

The chain combines TRBV7-8 with TRBJ2-7; D remains unclear. CDR3 length equals 14 residues. Trimming removed 2 bases at V and 0 bases at J, with 8 bases between. CDR1 is SGHVS and CDR2 is FQNEAQ in the germline V gene. This chain's CDR3 is CASSLPGGSYEQYF. For the CDR3, the DNA is TGTGCCAGCAGCTTACCTGGCGGCTCCTACGAGCAGTACTTC. Together with reference TRBV7-8 and TRBJ2-7, the CDR3 gives the full variable domain: GAGVSQSPRYKVAKRGQDVALRCDPISGHVSLFWYQQALGQGPEFLTYFQNEAQLDKSGLPSDRFFAERPEGSVSTLKIQRTQQEDSAVYLCASSLPGGSYEQYFGPGTRLTVT.

The gene calls are TRBV3-1 (or the pseudogene TRBV3-2) and TRBJ2-5, with D perhaps assigned TRBD1 or TRBD2 (5 bases each). The germline V and J ends were trimmed by 3 bases and 5 bases, with 7 bases remaining between them. This CDR3 has 12 residues. Germline V lookup: CDR1 LGHDT, CDR2 YNNKEL (reference sequence). The CDR3 reads CASSQGVETQYF. In DNA form, the CDR3 reads TGTGCCAGCAGCCAGGGGGTTGAGACCCAGTACTTC.

The genes are TRBV2 and TRBJ2-5; D remains unclear. Germline values: CDR1 SNHLY, CDR2 FYNNEI. Trimming took off 4 bases at V and 2 bases at J, with 5 bases between the two ends. This CDR3 spans 12 amino acids. The CDR3 loop reads CASSAGQETQYF. The CDR3 DNA sequence: TGTGCCAGCAGTGCCGGTCAAGAGACCCAGTACTTC.